One sample yielded the 19 T cell receptor beta chains listed below, sequenced in a study of CD4 T cells in relation to SARS-CoV-2 and coronaviruses. TCRdb's copy holds only in-frame clones and misses some; the assay was immunoSEQ multiplex PCR. The sample gives some 40,000 clones, about 80% of which show up once; more than 6% is in the top ten. For these TCRs, the target antigens are not known. Sequenced sample: naive CD4+ T cells from PBMCs, cultured in vitro. Subset indicated: naive CD4+ T cells isolated by negative enrichment. The receptors were sampled from an adult with COVID-19.

The CDR3 coding sequence is TGTGCCAGCAGCTTAGGGGGGCCCCAGTACGCTGAAGCTTTCTTT. It specifies CASSLGGPQYAEAFF. V usage is TRBV7-2 and J usage is TRBJ1-1, with TRBD1 as a possible D gene (6 bases). Trimming took 1 base from V and 6 from J, leaving 15 bases between them. CDR3 size: 15 residues. Germline V gene sequence: CDR1 SGHTA, CDR2 FQGNSA.

The rearrangement uses TRBV4-3 and TRBJ1-5, with a tentative D call TRBD1 (5 bases). V gave up 0 bases and J gave up 2 bases, with 11 bases separating them. Per the germline V gene, CDR1 is LGHNA and CDR2 is YSLEER. There are 16 residues in the CDR3. The CDR3 DNA is TGCGCCAGCAGCCAAGACGGGGGAGGGGGCAATCAGCCCCAGCATTTT. The encoded protein is CASSQDGGGGNQPQHF.

V gene TRBV27 combines with J gene TRBJ2-5, with 11 bases matching TRBD1. Unmatched junction bases numbered 11, after V lost 9 bases and J lost 5 bases. Germline V gene lookup returns CDR1 MNHEY and CDR2 SMNVEV (reference sequence). The CDR3 runs to 15 residues. CDR3 amino acids: CARIRDRGMIETQYF. CDR3 coding DNA: TGTGCCAGGATCCGGGACAGGGGGATGATCGAGACCCAGTACTTC.

This clone occurred once. The rearrangement uses TRBV4-1 and TRBJ2-2; TRBD2 aligns across 12 bases. Germline CDR1 MGHRA, CDR2 YSYEKL. The CDR3 is made up of 18 amino acids. V was pared by 4 bases and J by 0 bases, with 6 bases of the junction left unmatched. CDR3 loop: CASSRPGLAGSNTGELFF. CDR3 in DNA: TGCGCCAGCAGCCGGCCGGGACTAGCGGGCTCGAACACCGGGGAGCTGTTTTTT.

This sequence joins TRBV15 and TRBJ1-2, with no clear D. Germline values: CDR1 LNHNV, CDR2 YYDKDF (reference sequence). This CDR3 region has 16 residues. V lost 1 base to trimming and J lost 0 bases, with 12 bases between them. The CDR3 is CATSRVPPGANYGYTF. The CDR3 nucleotides are TGTGCCACCAGCAGAGTACCCCCAGGAGCTAACTATGGCTACACCTTC.

This sequence joins TRBV11-1 and TRBJ2-5; possible D gene TRBD2, 6 bases. Trimming left V 4 bases short and J 3 bases short, with 18 bases between. The CDR3 sequence is 16 residues long. CDR1 and CDR2 (germline): SGHAT, FQDESV (reference sequence). The CDR3 nucleotides are TGTGCCAGCAGCTCCTGGGGACGGGAGATTGAAGAGACCCAGTACTTC. This encodes CASSSWGREIEETQYF. The entire variable domain, with the rest obtained from reference TRBV11-1 and TRBJ2-5, is as follows: EAEVAQSPRYKITEKSQAVAFWCDPISGHATLYWYRQILGQGPELLVQFQDESVVDDSQLPKDRFSAERLKGVDSTLKIQPAELGDSAMYLCASSSWGREIEETQYFGPGTRLLVL.

This clone has more than one count but fewer than ten. The chain has TRBV18 and TRBJ1-2, with 7 bases lining up with TRBD1. Trimming cost V 3 bases and J 4 bases; bases outside gene matches: 5. CDR1 and CDR2 (germline): KGHSH, LQKENI. CDR3 size: 14 residues. The DNA for the CDR3 is TGTGCCAGCTCACCTACAGGGGATAGCTATGGCTACACCTTC. Protein: CASSPTGDSYGYTF.

The chain carries TRBV3-1 (or the pseudogene TRBV3-2) and TRBJ1-2, with D perhaps TRBD1 (5 bases). Germline V gene data show CDR1 as LGHDT and CDR2 as YNNKEL (reference sequence). V lost 6 bases and J 4 bases, leaving 12 bases between the germline ends. The CDR3 covers 13 residues. CDR3 region: CASSYDSFYGYTF. CDR3 DNA sequence: TGTGCCAGCAGTTACGACAGCTTCTATGGCTACACCTTC.

The chain couples TRBV5-1 to TRBJ2-5, with D possibly matching TRBD2 (5 bases). The CDR3 runs to 14 residues. Germline values: CDR1 SGHRS, CDR2 YFSETQ. The V end was cut by 2 bases, the J end by 2 bases, with 10 bases between. The CDR3 is CASSLMRVQETQYF. The CDR3 DNA sequence: TGCGCCAGCAGCTTAATGAGGGTTCAAGAGACCCAGTACTTC.

CDR3 amino acids: CASSLGSAVDTQYF. DNA of the CDR3: TGTGCCAGCAGCTTGGGTAGCGCGGTAGATACGCAGTATTTT. The chain links TRBV7-2 to TRBJ2-3, with a weak D call TRBD2 (5 bases). Trimming stripped 3 bases from V and 5 bases from J, with 12 bases between. Germline CDR1 is SGHTA and CDR2 is FQGNSA. This CDR3 contains 14 residues.

This chain links TRBV28 with TRBJ2-5, with 8 bases aligning to TRBD2. The CDR3 is made up of 15 amino acids. Germline lookup yields CDR1 MDHEN and CDR2 SYDVKM. J was trimmed by 4 bases and V by 6 bases; bases with no gene match: 10. The CDR3 bases are TGTGCCAGCAGCTTCAGCGGGAGTTGGGGAGAGACCCAGTACTTC. Amino acid sequence: CASSFSGSWGETQYF.

The chain recombines TRBV5-1 with TRBJ2-6, with D maybe TRBD1 (5 bases). With 4 bases removed from V and 2 bases from J, the gap between germline ends came to 7 bases. CDR1 is SGHRS and CDR2 is YFSETQ in the germline V gene. CDR3 length equals 14 residues. The CDR3 DNA follows: TGCGCCAGCAGCGTAGGGGCTGGGGCCAACGTCCTGACTTTC. Its translation is CASSVGAGANVLTF.

The chain is built from TRBV4-1 and TRBJ2-3, with unresolved D. The CDR3 runs to 12 residues. V was trimmed by 2 bases and J by 3 bases, leaving 3 bases between them. CDR1 is MGHRA, CDR2 YSYEKL, per germline. The CDR3 spells CASSQHTDTQYF. CDR3 nucleotide sequence: TGCGCCAGCAGCCAACATACAGATACGCAGTATTTT.

The chain combines TRBV7-6 with TRBJ2-2; D gene unclear. With 2 bases removed from V and 5 bases from J, the gap between germline ends came to 6 bases. Looked up from germline, CDR1 is SGHVS and CDR2 is FNYEAQ. This CDR3 is 13 amino acids long. CDR3 in amino acids: CASSLQVTGELFF. The CDR3 DNA follows: TGTGCCAGCAGCTTACAAGTGACCGGGGAGCTGTTTTTT.

CDR3 sequence reads: CASSFLETQYF. CDR3 bases: TGTGCCAGCAGTTTTTTAGAGACCCAGTACTTC. This chain connects TRBV6-5 to TRBJ2-5; unclear D gene. The germline V gene encodes CDR1 MNHEY and CDR2 SVGAGI. The CDR3 length is 11 residues. V lost 4 bases and J lost 4, with 4 bases in between.

The chain recombines TRBV7-8 with TRBJ2-3, with 7 bases aligning to TRBD1. The CDR3 consists of 14 residues. Germline assignment: CDR1 SGHVS and CDR2 FQNEAQ. Unmatched junction bases numbered 8, after V lost 3 bases and J lost 8 bases. CDR3: CASSFGGRQGTQYF. The DNA of the CDR3 is TGTGCCAGCAGCTTCGGTGGGAGACAGGGTACGCAGTATTTT.

The chain recombines TRBV9 with TRBJ2-5; D is ambiguous. This CDR3 is built from 14 residues. Per germline, CDR1 SGDLS and CDR2 YYNGEE. Trimming left V 4 bases short and J 2 bases short, with 12 bases between. The CDR3 nucleotides read TGTGCCAGCAGCTTTCGGACGGAGCAAGAGACCCAGTACTTC. It translates to CASSFRTEQETQYF.

The chain has TRBV7-9 and TRBJ1-6; no definite D call. Germline CDR1 and CDR2: SEHNR and FQNEAQ (reference sequence). The length of the CDR3 is 15 residues. V lost 4 bases and J lost 9, with 16 bases in between. The CDR3 spells CASSSPPGRGSPLHF. CDR3 DNA: TGTGCCAGCAGCTCCCCCCCGGGGAGAGGTTCACCCCTCCACTTT.

This clone appeared a single time. The chain combines TRBV9 with TRBJ2-3; D call uncertain. The CDR3 is made up of 12 amino acids. From germline, CDR1 is SGDLS and CDR2 YYNGEE. Trimming pared 0 bases from V and 4 bases from J, leaving 3 bases between. The CDR3 here is CASSVGPDTQYF. CDR3 sequence (DNA): TGTGCCAGCAGCGTAGGACCAGATACGCAGTATTTT.